The 7 T cell receptor beta chains listed next were all sequenced from one sample in a study of Ad26.COV2.S vaccination and SARS-CoV-2 variants. Profiling relied on immunoSEQ multiplex PCR, and the TCRdb table lists in-frame clones only, not all of them. The sample has about 140,000 clones; roughly 90% are singletons. Specimen: peripheral blood, collected after recovery from COVID-19. The receptors shown here come from a human donor who had recovered from COVID-19.

The J gene is TRBJ1-1, the V gene TRBV5-6; D might be TRBD1 (6 bases). The CDR3 consists of 15 residues. Germline V CDR1 and CDR2: SGHDT, YYEEEE. V lost 0 bases, J lost 4 bases, and 13 bases lay in between. The CDR3 DNA follows: TGTGCCAGCAGCTTGGTTAGGGGGTATGTCACTGAAGCTTTCTTT. This encodes CASSLVRGYVTEAFF.

The rearrangement links TRBV4-1 to TRBJ1-2, with unresolved D. The germline V gene has CDR1 MGHRA and CDR2 YSYEKL. Deletions cut 0 bases from V and 8 bases from J, with 13 bases between. This CDR3 is 14 amino acids long. CDR3 region: CASSQEPAGTGYTF. The DNA for the CDR3 is TGCGCCAGCAGCCAAGAACCGGCGGGAACCGGCTACACCTTC.

V usage is TRBV28 and J usage is TRBJ1-2, with TRBD1 identical over 7 bases. The CDR3 totals 15 residues. Trimming cost V 5 bases and J 0 bases; bases outside gene matches: 6. Germline loops: CDR1 MDHEN, CDR2 SYDVKM. The CDR3, as DNA: TGTGCCAGCAGTACGACAGGGTGGACTAACTATGGCTACACCTTC. Its protein is CASSTTGWTNYGYTF.

DNA for the CDR3: TGTGCCAGCAGCCCAAGTTCGGGGGACGGTTATTCACCCCTCCACTTT. It yields the protein CASSPSSGDGYSPLHF. V is TRBV7-2 and J is TRBJ1-6; D possibly corresponds to TRBD1 (5 bases). V lost 5 bases and J 8 bases, leaving 19 bases between the germline ends. Per the germline V gene, CDR1 is SGHTA and CDR2 is FQGNSA. The CDR3 extends over 16 amino acids.

V is TRBV3-1 (or the pseudogene TRBV3-2) and J is TRBJ1-2, with D possibly matching TRBD1 (5 bases). This CDR3 has 17 amino acids. CDR1 LGHDT and CDR2 YNNKEL come from the germline V gene (reference sequence). The V and J ends lost 2 bases and 0 bases respectively, with 16 bases between them. CDR3 sequence (DNA): TGTGCCAGCAGCCAAAGCCCACAGGTTGGGGCTAACTATGGCTACACCTTC. Translating gives CASSQSPQVGANYGYTF.

V gene TRBV7-8 combines with J gene TRBJ2-1, with D perhaps given as TRBD1 or TRBD2 (7 bases each). Trimming cost V 1 base and J 8 bases, with 18 bases left between them. CDR1 and CDR2 (germline): SGHVS, FQNEAQ. The CDR3 has 16 residues. The CDR3 here is CASSLVSGGGNHEQFF. DNA for the CDR3: TGTGCCAGCAGCTTAGTGTCAGGGGGGGGGAACCATGAGCAGTTCTTC.

This chain links TRBV7-2 with TRBJ1-1; a weak D match, TRBD1 (6 bases). Germline loops: CDR1 SGHTA, CDR2 FQGNSA. Trimming shortened V by 4 bases and J by 8 bases, and 14 bases separated the two germline ends. This CDR3 has 13 amino acids. In nucleotides, the CDR3 is TGTGCCAGCAGCTCGACCCCAGGGGCCGAAGCTTTCTTT. Amino acids: CASSSTPGAEAFF.